What follows describes a single T cell receptor (beta chain). These data come from a study of blood T cell repertoires in COVID-19. In the source study's methods: Reference gene primers were amplified, and this amplification served to estimate nucleated cell counts. The protocol was immunoSEQ multiplex PCR, while the TCRdb copy is restricted to in-frame clones and leaves out a portion. V, J and clone size are taken as reported in that table, and D and trimming were inferred from the DNA itself. The table has 150,000 to 200,000 clones, roughly 89% seen once; the top ten hold approximately 10%. The CDR3 spans 14 residues. Germline loops: CDR1 MDHEN, CDR2 SYDVKM. Trimming took 6 bases from V and 5 from J, leaving 13 bases between them. Patients from Seattle were sampled longitudinally, starting during active infection.

The chain uses TRBV28 and TRBJ2-2, with D possibly matching TRBD1 (6 bases). Material for sequencing was peripheral blood. The receptor was derived from an older woman with COVID-19, enrolled during active disease. Here the CDR3 reads CASRSQGGTGELFF. The CDR3 DNA reads TGTGCCAGCAGGTCACAGGGCGGTACCGGGGAGCTGTTTTTT.